These 2 T cell receptor beta chains came from one sample sequenced in a study of early T cells in non-severe SARS-CoV-2 infection. Each CDR3 protein is one row after TCRdb ran MiXCR on the 5' RACE reads. This sample carries roughly 69,000 distinct CDR3 sequences, 9.5% of them seen once, and the ten largest clones take 4.5% to 6.5%. Sequencing was done on a sample of whole blood. All receptors derive from an adult who was a healthcare worker with PCR-confirmed SARS-CoV-2 infection or an uninfected control (not recorded which).

This clonotype has only a few counts. This chain uses TRBV5-5 with TRBJ1-1; D is perhaps TRBD1 (5 bases). Germline V lookup: CDR1 SGHKS, CDR2 YYEKEE (reference sequence). This CDR3 is built from 15 residues. Trimming pared 2 bases from V and 6 bases from J, leaving 17 bases between. CDR3 sequence (DNA): TGTGCCAGCAGCTTAAACAGGTCACCCCTTTCTGAAGCTTTCTTT. Amino acid sequence: CASSLNRSPLSEAFF.

Many counts were recorded for this clonotype. The V call is TRBV6-1, the J call TRBJ2-3; TRBD2 agrees at 9 bases. CDR3 length: 14 residues. J lost 6 bases, V lost 9 bases, and 10 bases had no gene match. Germline V gene sequence: CDR1 MNHNS, CDR2 SASEGT. The CDR3 DNA follows: TGTGCCAGTAGTAGCGGGAGTGGTGCTGATACGCAGTATTTT. The encoded protein is CASSSGSGADTQYF.